The entry below describes one TCR beta chain. What it recognizes is unknown. Both 60 Vbeta primers and 13 Jbeta primers went into the PCR. The protocol was immunoSEQ multiplex PCR, while the TCRdb copy is restricted to in-frame clones and leaves out a portion. The profile shows about 240,000 clones, 80% to 85% of them singletons. These data belong to a study of cytomegalovirus exposure and HLA in healthy donors. Broader study findings: It was reported in a later analysis that an Asian-associated ancestry cluster showed fewer N-insertions than the approximately 670-donor mean. Most subjects had HLA-A and HLA-B alleles reportedly predicted accurately by TCR beta sequences.

The sequenced sample consisted of PBMCs. The sequence was collected from a woman aged 55-69 years in good health and CMV-seropositive.

In nucleotides, the CDR3 is TGTGCCAGCAGTGAAATATGGCAGAACACCATATATTTT. It is translated as CASSEIWQNTIYF. V is TRBV6-1 and J is TRBJ1-3, with unresolved D. CDR1 is MNHNS and CDR2 is SASEGT in the germline V gene. The CDR3 has 13 amino acids. With 2 bases removed from V and 7 bases from J, the gap between germline ends came to 9 bases.